These 21 T cell receptor beta chains were sequenced from one sample in a study of blood T cell repertoires in COVID-19. The data were produced by immunoSEQ multiplex PCR, yet TCRdb's version contains in-frame clones alone and is incomplete. The data show fewer than 250,000 clones, roughly 80% seen once. The sample comprised PBMCs or T cells enriched from blood (not recorded which). These receptors originate from a woman between 45 and 60 years old who had been exposed to COVID-19.

The chain employs TRBV5-4 and TRBJ2-1, with TRBD2 matching over 9 bases. This CDR3 is 14 amino acids long. Per germline, CDR1 SGHNT and CDR2 YYREEE (reference sequence). Trimming at V came to 10 bases and at J to 7 bases, leaving 12 bases not matched to a gene. CDR3: CAAGGVAAGNEQFF. In DNA form, the CDR3 reads TGTGCCGCGGGGGGGGTAGCGGCCGGAAATGAGCAGTTCTTC.

The rearrangement uses TRBV19 and TRBJ2-3; TRBD1 matches 8 bases. CDR1 and CDR2 from the germline V gene are LNHDA and SQIVND (reference sequence). The CDR3 totals 15 residues. J was trimmed by 4 bases and V by 10 bases; bases with no gene match: 13. The CDR3 region is CATQTGTGFPDTQYF. CDR3 DNA: TGTGCCACCCAGACAGGGACAGGTTTCCCAGATACGCAGTATTTT.

The V call is TRBV6-2 or TRBV6-3, the J call TRBJ1-2; D is undetermined. The ends were cut back, 5 bases at V and 0 bases at J, with 10 bases in the middle. Germline-derived CDR1 and CDR2 are MNHEY and SVGEGT. The CDR3 is 14 amino acids. The CDR3 DNA is TGTGCCAGCAGTCACAGCAGCACTAACTATGGCTACACCTTC. This translates into CASSHSSTNYGYTF.

This rearrangement joins TRBV6-1 to TRBJ1-5; 7 bases are a match to TRBD1. Germline trimming cut 4 bases from V and 0 bases from J; bases unmatched to any gene: 18. Germline V gives CDR1 MNHNS, CDR2 SASEGT. The CDR3 runs 20 residues. For the CDR3, the DNA is TGTGCCAGCAGTGGACCTAGTCCCGGGACAGTGGCCTATAGCAATCAGCCCCAGCATTTT. Amino acid sequence: CASSGPSPGTVAYSNQPQHF.

The rearrangement joins TRBV28 to TRBJ2-7; no clear D gene. Trimming removed 4 bases from V and 0 bases from J, with 7 bases in between. CDR1 and CDR2 (germline): MDHEN, SYDVKM. CDR3 length: 13 amino acids. The CDR3 protein is CASSSVISYEQYF. CDR3 DNA: TGTGCCAGCAGTTCGGTAATCTCCTACGAGCAGTACTTC.

This chain uses TRBV27 with TRBJ1-2, with D unclear. Trimming removed 3 bases from V and 4 bases from J, with 21 bases in between. Germline V lookup: CDR1 MNHEY, CDR2 SMNVEV (reference sequence). This CDR3 is 17 amino acids long. Here the CDR3 reads CASSLIADSTPLYGYTF. In nucleotides, the CDR3 is TGTGCCAGCAGTTTGATTGCGGACTCCACCCCTCTCTATGGCTACACCTTC.

J is TRBJ1-3 and V is TRBV6-1; the D is unclear. V was trimmed by 2 bases and J by 0 bases, leaving 5 bases between them. Per germline, CDR1 MNHNS and CDR2 SASEGT. This CDR3 is 14 amino acids long. The CDR3 nucleotides read TGTGCCAGCAGTGAAATGAGCTCTGGAAACACCATATATTTT. Encoded protein: CASSEMSSGNTIYF.

V gene TRBV5-1 combines with J gene TRBJ2-3; tentatively, D is TRBD1 (6 bases). Germline assignment: CDR1 SGHRS and CDR2 YFSETQ. The CDR3 totals 14 residues. Trimming pared 5 bases from V and 3 bases from J, leaving 13 bases between. This chain's CDR3 is CASRGALGTDTQYF. The CDR3 DNA follows: TGCGCCAGCAGGGGGGCCTTGGGTACAGATACGCAGTATTTT.

This rearrangement joins TRBV28 to TRBJ1-3, with D unresolved. With 4 bases removed from V and 2 bases from J, the gap between germline ends came to 15 bases. Per the germline V gene, CDR1 is MDHEN and CDR2 is SYDVKM. This CDR3 is built from 16 residues. CDR3 sequence reads: CASSSPAGGTGNTIYF. The CDR3 DNA is TGTGCCAGCAGTTCCCCGGCGGGAGGGACTGGAAACACCATATATTTT. The full variable domain, rest sourced from reference TRBV28 and TRBJ1-3, is DVKVTQSSRYLVKRTGEKVFLECVQDMDHENMFWYRQDPGLGLRLIYFSYDVKMKEKGDIPEGYSVSREKKERFSLILESASTNQTSMYLCASSSPAGGTGNTIYFGEGSWLTVV.

The CDR3 region is CASRDRGRETQYF. The DNA for the CDR3 is TGTGCCAGCAGGGACAGGGGAAGGGAGACCCAGTACTTC. The chain carries TRBV2 and TRBJ2-5; the match to TRBD1 covers 9 bases. The CDR3 totals 13 residues. The ends lost 6 bases at V and 5 bases at J; junction bases unmatched: 4. CDR1 and CDR2 from the germline V gene are SNHLY and FYNNEI.

The chain is built from TRBV18 and TRBJ1-2, with 7 nucleotides matching TRBD1. The V and J ends lost 3 bases and 8 bases, in that order; junction bases with no gene match: 15. From germline, CDR1 is KGHSH and CDR2 LQKENI. The CDR3 sequence is 16 residues long. The CDR3 protein is CASSPLPGQPSKGYTF. In nucleotides, the CDR3 is TGTGCCAGCTCACCCCTCCCGGGACAGCCCAGTAAAGGCTACACCTTC.

This chain connects TRBV5-4 to TRBJ2-3; 8 nucleotides match TRBD2. The V gene's germline CDR1 is SGHNT and CDR2 YYREEE (reference sequence). This CDR3 is built from 17 residues. V shed 0 bases, J shed 7 bases, and the junction held 13 bases outside the gene matches. Here the CDR3 reads CASSLGASGGQGNTQYF. CDR3 in DNA: TGTGCCAGCAGCTTGGGAGCGAGCGGGGGCCAGGGTAATACGCAGTATTTT.

V and J are TRBV2 and TRBJ1-2; D perhaps matches TRBD1 (5 bases). The ends were cut back, 7 bases at V and 8 bases at J, with 14 bases in the middle. The germline V gene has CDR1 SNHLY and CDR2 FYNNEI. This CDR3 is 12 amino acids long. The CDR3 spells CASKAGLEGYTF. In DNA form, the CDR3 reads TGTGCCAGCAAAGCAGGGTTGGAGGGCTACACCTTC.

This clone has more than one count but fewer than ten. The V call is TRBV9, the J call TRBJ1-4; tentative D call: TRBD1 (6 bases). V dropped 2 bases and J dropped 8 bases, with 16 bases sitting between them. The CDR3 loop spans 15 amino acids. From germline, CDR1 is SGDLS and CDR2 YYNGEE. CDR3: CASSVGQGQGEKLFF. CDR3 bases: TGTGCCAGCAGCGTGGGCCAGGGGCAGGGAGAAAAACTGTTTTTT.

This rearrangement joins TRBV6-1 to TRBJ2-5; TRBD2 aligns across 12 bases. The CDR3 runs 16 residues. Germline CDR1 and CDR2: MNHNS and SASEGT. After removal of 4 bases from V and 5 bases from J, the junction contained 8 bases not matched to a gene. The CDR3 is CASSVLAGGPLETQYF. Here the CDR3 DNA reads TGTGCCAGCAGTGTGCTAGCGGGGGGGCCCCTGGAGACCCAGTACTTC.

The rearrangement joins TRBV9 to TRBJ2-7, with D possibly being TRBD1 (6 bases). This CDR3 contains 12 residues. Trimming shortened V by 3 bases and J by 6 bases, and 10 bases separated the two germline ends. Germline lookup yields CDR1 SGDLS and CDR2 YYNGEE. Written as DNA, the CDR3 is TGTGCCAGCAGCGACAGGGTAGGCGAGCAGTACTTC. Its protein product is CASSDRVGEQYF.

DNA of the CDR3: TGTGCCAGCAGTTCGCCGTGGGCAGGGGGTGACAATTCACCCCTCCACTTT. It encodes CASSSPWAGGDNSPLHF. The J gene is TRBJ1-6, the V gene TRBV27; 7 bases map to TRBD1. J gave up 7 bases and V 4 bases, and 13 bases lay outside the gene matches. The germline gives CDR1 MNHEY, CDR2 SMNVEV (reference sequence). CDR3 size: 17 residues.

CDR3 region: CASSEGPSREKLFF. The CDR3 DNA reads as TGTGCCAGCAGTGAAGGCCCGAGTCGGGAAAAACTGTTTTTT. The chain is built from TRBV2 and TRBJ1-4, with D unresolved. CDR1 and CDR2 from the germline V gene are SNHLY and FYNNEI. Deletions cut 1 base from V and 8 bases from J, with 11 bases between. The CDR3 contains 14 residues.

The gene calls are TRBV4-3 and TRBJ2-3; TRBD2 agrees at 12 bases. CDR1 and CDR2 (germline): LGHNA, YSLEER. CDR3 length: 16 residues. The V and J ends lost 5 bases and 5 bases, in that order; junction bases with no gene match: 8. The CDR3 sequence: CASSGPSGGVEDTQYF. For the CDR3, the DNA is TGCGCCAGCAGCGGACCTAGCGGGGGGGTTGAAGATACGCAGTATTTT.

Here the CDR3 DNA reads TGTGCCAGCAGCCTAACTAGCGGGGGACCGAATGAGCAGTTCTTC. It is translated as CASSLTSGGPNEQFF. V and J are TRBV7-2 and TRBJ2-1; TRBD2 matches 11 bases. From germline, CDR1 is SGHTA and CDR2 FQGNSA. V gave up 5 bases and J gave up 7 bases; unmatched junction bases: 7. The CDR3 is made up of 15 amino acids.

V usage is TRBV28 and J usage is TRBJ2-5; the D gene is possibly TRBD2 (6 bases). The V end was cut by 0 bases, the J end by 5 bases, with 7 bases between. This CDR3 is built from 13 residues. The germline V gene has CDR1 MDHEN and CDR2 SYDVKM. Here the CDR3 DNA reads TGTGCCAGCAGTTTATGGGAGGGGGAGACCCAGTACTTC. As protein: CASSLWEGETQYF.